This T cell receptor (beta chain) was profiled in a study of cytomegalovirus exposure and HLA in healthy donors. Across the whole study: From donors who were HLA-typed, an early data release held 80 million to 85 million unique TCRs.

Study-level points and caveats: The authors considered a cluster of highly shared sequence variants likely to be a sequencing artifact. There were a few CMV-associated chains whose specificity for CMV antigens was confirmed in vitro.

The PCR used 60 Vbeta and 13 Jbeta primers. The protocol was immunoSEQ multiplex PCR, while the TCRdb copy is restricted to in-frame clones and leaves out a portion. The sample yields about 82,000 clones, about 80% seen once. This CDR3 comprises 16 residues. Germline lookup yields CDR1 SGHTA and CDR2 FQGTGA. V shed 5 bases and J shed 12 bases, with 25 bases lying between them. As to this clone: Its antigen is as yet unknown.

What was sequenced was PBMCs. The TCR originated in a man aged 45 to 65 in good health and CMV-seronegative. The chain carries TRBV7-3 and TRBJ1-4; weak D call: TRBD1 (5 bases). The CDR3 loop reads CASSLGGGAGIMELFF. Written as DNA, the CDR3 is TGTGCCAGCAGCCTGGGGGGAGGCGCAGGGATAATGGAACTGTTTTTT.